This passage covers 20 T cell receptor beta chains from one sample sequenced in a study of cytomegalovirus exposure and HLA in healthy donors. PCR primers comprised 60 Vbeta and 13 Jbeta primers. Repertoires were generated with immunoSEQ multiplex PCR, while TCRdb's copy carries only in-frame clones and drops some. Among 150,000 to 160,000 clones, over 60% were seen once, and the ten largest hold around 4.1%. Input material: PBMCs. The source of these receptors is a woman aged 40 to 50 in good health and CMV-seronegative.

Notes on this clone: The final CDR3 position lacks the conserved phenylalanine or tryptophan, pointing to a likely read error. It is unclear where the CDR3 begins or ends on the DNA, so no DNA is shown, and the CDR3 is as TCRdb lists it. This chain joins TRBV14 and TRBJ2-3; the table gives TRBD2 as D, unverified against the DNA. Germline CDR1 SGHDN, CDR2 FVKESK. The CDR3 has 17 residues if both end residues are counted. The CDR3 sequence: CASSQDDIAGGLPPREL.

V is TRBV6-1 and J is TRBJ1-3; possibly TRBD1 for D (6 bases). The CDR3 spans 14 residues. Germline loops: CDR1 MNHNS, CDR2 SASEGT. With 1 base removed from V and 4 bases from J, the gap between germline ends came to 8 bases. The CDR3 nucleotides are TGTGCCAGCAGTGAAGGCGGACAGGGAAACACCATATATTTT. This gives the protein CASSEGGQGNTIYF.

V gene TRBV6-6 combines with J gene TRBJ2-1; no clear D. Trimming shortened V by 5 bases and J by 10 bases, and 15 bases separated the two germline ends. This CDR3 contains 13 residues. The germline CDR1 and CDR2 sequences are MNHNY and SVGAGI (reference sequence). This CDR3 reads CASSGEPRDEQFF. DNA for the CDR3: TGTGCCAGCAGTGGAGAGCCCCGCGACGAGCAGTTCTTC.

The rearrangement links TRBV7-9 to TRBJ2-5; 12 nucleotides match TRBD2. Trimming cost V 4 bases and J 4 bases; bases outside gene matches: 4. This CDR3 is built from 15 residues. Germline V gene data show CDR1 as SEHNR and CDR2 as FQNEAQ (reference sequence). The CDR3 loop reads CASSSPSGRVETQYF. The CDR3 DNA reads TGTGCCAGCAGCTCCCCTAGCGGGAGGGTAGAGACCCAGTACTTC. Full variable domain (missing parts from reference TRBV7-9 and TRBJ2-5): DTGVSQNPRHKITKRGQNVTFRCDPISEHNRLYWYRQTLGQGPEFLTYFQNEAQLEKSRLLSDRFSAERPKGSFSTLEIQRTEQGDSAMYLCASSSPSGRVETQYFGPGTRLLVL.

J is TRBJ2-7 and V is TRBV10-3; TRBD2 is a possible D gene (5 bases). Germline CDR1 is ENHRY and CDR2 is SYGVKD. V lost 0 bases to trimming and J lost 9 bases, with 30 bases between them. This CDR3 region has 19 residues. CDR3 sequence: CAISESTAKMGSFAGRQYF. The CDR3 DNA sequence: TGTGCCATCAGTGAGTCGACCGCCAAGATGGGGAGTTTTGCTGGAAGGCAGTACTTC.

The chain carries TRBV10-2 and TRBJ2-7, with D possibly TRBD1 on 6 matching bases. The V end was cut by 4 bases, the J end by 4 bases, with 11 bases between. Germline V CDR1 and CDR2: WSHSY, SAAADI. The CDR3 spans 13 residues. This CDR3 reads CASSGQGHYEQYF. Written as DNA, the CDR3 is TGCGCCAGCAGTGGGCAGGGACATTACGAGCAGTACTTC.

The chain carries TRBV10-1 and TRBJ1-1; no definite D call. CDR3 size: 12 residues. Germline CDR1 is WNHNN and CDR2 is SYGVQD (reference sequence). Trimming stripped 3 bases from V and 8 bases from J, with 10 bases between. The CDR3 nucleotides read TGCGCCAGCAGTGATGCGGGTTACGAAGCTTTCTTT. Its translation: CASSDAGYEAFF.

This rearrangement joins TRBV2 to TRBJ2-3; D unresolved. V was shortened by 0 bases and J by 3 bases, with 7 bases between the two germline ends. CDR3 length: 14 residues. From germline, CDR1 is SNHLY and CDR2 FYNNEI. This CDR3 is CASSEAIFTDTQYF. Here the CDR3 DNA reads TGTGCCAGCAGTGAAGCTATCTTTACAGATACGCAGTATTTT.

The chain is built from TRBV5-1 and TRBJ1-1; D is possibly TRBD1 (6 bases). Germline V gives CDR1 SGHRS, CDR2 YFSETQ. This CDR3 spans 15 amino acids. Trimming removed 0 bases from V and 5 bases from J, with 14 bases in between. The CDR3, as DNA: TGCGCCAGCAGCTTGGTGGGGGGGCAAGGTACTGAAGCTTTCTTT. It is translated as CASSLVGGQGTEAFF.

In this sample, this clone turned up once. The chain links TRBV19 to TRBJ1-1, with unresolved D. Germline CDR1 is LNHDA and CDR2 is SQIVND (reference sequence). The ends were cut back, 0 bases at V and 1 base at J, with 9 bases in the middle. This CDR3 is built from 15 residues. Written as DNA, the CDR3 is TGTGCCAGTAGTATAGATCGGTATGCGAACACTGAAGCTTTCTTT. Amino acid sequence: CASSIDRYANTEAFF.

This clone came up a few times. V gene TRBV6-5 combines with J gene TRBJ1-1; D gene ambiguous. The length of the CDR3 is 13 residues. Germline CDR1 and CDR2: MNHEY and SVGAGI. V shed 6 bases and J shed 7 bases, with 15 bases lying between them. The CDR3 DNA sequence: TGTGCCAGCAGAAATCCGACATTCGTTGAAGCTTTCTTT. It specifies CASRNPTFVEAFF.

The CDR3 DNA sequence: TGTGCCAGCACCGCGGAGCTGAACACTGAAGCTTTCTTT. Protein sequence: CASTAELNTEAFF. The chain carries TRBV13 and TRBJ1-1; no definite D call. V lost 7 bases and J lost 0, with 9 bases in between. Germline CDR1 and CDR2: PRHDT and FYEKMQ (reference sequence). This CDR3 has 13 residues.

This chain connects TRBV19 to TRBJ2-7; 9 nucleotides align to TRBD1. The germline gives CDR1 LNHDA, CDR2 SQIVND (reference sequence). V dropped 0 bases and J dropped 5; count of bases not matched to a gene: 5. The CDR3 totals 15 residues. CDR3: CASSIEDRGLNEQYF. DNA of the CDR3: TGTGCCAGTAGTATAGAGGACAGGGGATTAAACGAGCAGTACTTC.

V gene TRBV7-2 combines with J gene TRBJ2-2; D might be TRBD2 (6 bases). Trimming pared 7 bases from V and 4 bases from J, leaving 16 bases between. The germline V gene encodes CDR1 SGHTA and CDR2 FQGNSA. CDR3 length: 15 residues. The CDR3 nucleotides are TGTGCCAGCACCACAGCGGGTCCTTCCACCGGGGAGCTGTTTTTT. Its translation is CASTTAGPSTGELFF.

The chain couples TRBV27 to TRBJ2-1; tentative D call: TRBD1 (6 bases). Germline V lookup: CDR1 MNHEY, CDR2 SMNVEV (reference sequence). Trimming took off 3 bases at V and 4 bases at J, with 16 bases between the two ends. This CDR3 has 16 amino acids. CDR3 region: CASSLLMDSLYNEQFF. Here the CDR3 DNA reads TGTGCCAGCAGTTTGTTGATGGACAGCCTTTACAATGAGCAGTTCTTC.

This clone was seen a few times. The chain has TRBV30 and TRBJ1-4, with D perhaps matching TRBD1 (6 bases). CDR3 length equals 13 residues. Trimming pared 2 bases from V and 12 bases from J, leaving 16 bases between. Germline V CDR1 and CDR2: GTSNPN, SVGIG (reference sequence). The CDR3 DNA is TGTGCCTGGAGTCAGGCCTGGGGGGGGCAACTGTTTTTT. Translated: CAWSQAWGGQLFF.

The chain couples TRBV6-1 to TRBJ2-2; 9 bases map to TRBD1. CDR1 is MNHNS and CDR2 is SASEGT in the germline V gene. This CDR3 spans 15 amino acids. After removal of 5 bases from V and 5 bases from J, the junction contained 6 bases not matched to a gene. The CDR3 sequence is CASSWTGVRTGELFF. The CDR3 nucleotides read TGTGCCAGCAGTTGGACAGGGGTGAGGACCGGGGAGCTGTTTTTT.

This clone showed up just once. For the CDR3, the DNA is TGTGCCAGCAGCCCGCCTGCGAGCGGCTCCTACGAGCAGTACTTC. This encodes CASSPPASGSYEQYF. This sequence joins TRBV5-4 and TRBJ2-7; maybe TRBD2 (5 bases). Germline assignment: CDR1 SGHNT and CDR2 YYREEE (reference sequence). CDR3 size: 15 residues. V shed 4 bases and J shed 0 bases, with 14 bases lying between them. The variable domain in full, with the rest retrieved from reference TRBV5-4 and TRBJ2-7, is ETGVTQSPTHLIKTRGQQVTLRCSSQSGHNTVSWYQQALGQGPQFIFQYYREEENGRGNFPPRFSGLQFPNYSSELNVNALELDDSALYLCASSPPASGSYEQYFGPGTRLTVT.

The chain has TRBV19 and TRBJ1-2; D unresolved. CDR3 length: 16 residues. Trimming removed 1 base from V and 3 bases from J, with 15 bases in between. Per germline, CDR1 LNHDA and CDR2 SQIVND (reference sequence). DNA for the CDR3: TGTGCCAGTAGTATAGGGGTCGTGGCAGGCGACTATGGCTACACCTTC. Residues: CASSIGVVAGDYGYTF.

V is TRBV6-1 and J is TRBJ1-2; 8 bases are shared with TRBD1. With V trimmed by 4 bases and J by 0 bases, 1 base remained unmatched. The CDR3 has 14 amino acids. Germline CDR1 is MNHNS and CDR2 is SASEGT. The CDR3 protein is CASSAGQANYGYTF. CDR3 DNA sequence: TGTGCCAGCAGTGCGGGACAGGCTAACTATGGCTACACCTTC.